This TCR beta chain was retrieved from a study of blood T cell repertoires in COVID-19. This table comes from immunoSEQ multiplex PCR, and its TCRdb copy is limited to in-frame clones, with some not included. The table includes approximately 110,000 clones, around 88% detected once. This CDR3 has 12 residues. The V end was cut by 7 bases, the J end by 5 bases, with 12 bases between. The V gene's germline CDR1 is WSHSY and CDR2 SAAADI. Sequencing was carried out using peripheral blood. The sequence derives from a human donor in a cohort sampled during active COVID-19. This rearrangement joins TRBV10-2 to TRBJ2-7; the D is unclear. The CDR3 reads CASKSPSHEQYF. The CDR3 nucleotides are TGCGCCAGCAAGAGTCCGTCCCACGAGCAGTACTTC.